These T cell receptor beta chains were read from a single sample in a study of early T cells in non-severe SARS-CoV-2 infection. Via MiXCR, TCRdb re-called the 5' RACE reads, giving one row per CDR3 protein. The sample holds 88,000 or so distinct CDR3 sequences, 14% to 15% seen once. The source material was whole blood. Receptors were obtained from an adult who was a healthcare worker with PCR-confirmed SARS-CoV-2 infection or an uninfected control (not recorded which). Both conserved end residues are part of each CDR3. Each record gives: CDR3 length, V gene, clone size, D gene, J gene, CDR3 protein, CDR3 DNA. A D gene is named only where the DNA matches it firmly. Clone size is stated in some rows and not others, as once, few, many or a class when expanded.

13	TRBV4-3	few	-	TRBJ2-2	CASSQEGPGELFF	TGCGCCAGCAGCCAAGAAGGCCCCGGGGAGCTGTTTTTT
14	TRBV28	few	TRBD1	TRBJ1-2	CASRVGQGNYGYTF	TGTGCCAGCAGAGTGGGACAGGGCAACTATGGCTACACCTTC
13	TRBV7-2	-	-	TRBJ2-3	CASSPSTKDTQYF	TGTGCCAGCAGTCCGTCCACGAAAGATACGCAGTATTTT
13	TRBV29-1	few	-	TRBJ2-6	CSVLLYGANVLTF	TGCAGCGTGCTTTTATATGGGGCCAACGTCCTGACTTTC
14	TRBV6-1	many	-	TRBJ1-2	CASSESPQEGGYTF	TGTGCCAGCAGTGAATCCCCCCAGGAAGGTGGCTACACCTTC
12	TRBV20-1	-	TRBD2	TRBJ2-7	CSARTSIDEQYF	TGCAGTGCTAGGACTAGCATCGACGAGCAGTACTTC
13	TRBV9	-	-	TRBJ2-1	CASSVVVGNEQFF	TGTGCCAGCAGCGTAGTGGTTGGGAATGAGCAGTTCTTC
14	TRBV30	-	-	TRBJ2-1	CAWRLPGGRGEQFF	TGTGCCTGGAGACTCCCCGGGGGGCGGGGGGAGCAGTTCTTC
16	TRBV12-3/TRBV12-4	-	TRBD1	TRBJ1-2	CASSRPGGSTNYGYTF	TGTGCCAGCAGTCGTCCAGGGGGATCGACTAACTATGGCTACACCTTC
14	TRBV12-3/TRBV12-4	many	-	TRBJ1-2	CASSPARLPYGYTF	TGTGCCAGCAGTCCCGCACGGCTACCCTATGGCTACACCTTC
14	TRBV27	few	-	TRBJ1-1	CASGPGLLNTEAFF	TGTGCCAGCGGCCCGGGACTCCTGAACACTGAAGCTTTCTTT
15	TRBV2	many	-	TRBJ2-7	CASSTGELAPGEQYF	TGTGCCAGCAGTACCGGGGAGCTAGCCCCCGGCGAGCAGTACTTC
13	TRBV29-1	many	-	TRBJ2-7	CSVAPREMYEQYF	TGCAGCGTTGCGCCCAGAGAGATGTACGAGCAGTACTTC
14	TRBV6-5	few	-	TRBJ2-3	CASSYLLGDHTQYF	TGTGCCAGCAGTTACCTACTCGGGGACCATACGCAGTATTTT
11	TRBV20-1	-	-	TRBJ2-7	CSTTSNYEQYF	TGCAGTACGACTAGTAACTACGAGCAGTACTTC
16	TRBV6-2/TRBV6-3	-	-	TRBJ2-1	CASSPRARGPSNEQFF	TGTGCCAGCAGTCCTAGGGCGAGAGGTCCATCCAATGAGCAGTTCTTC
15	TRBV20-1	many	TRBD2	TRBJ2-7	CSARGPSGSGYEQYF	TGCAGTGCTAGAGGCCCTAGCGGGAGTGGATACGAGCAGTACTTC
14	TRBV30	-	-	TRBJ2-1	CAWKKDGGRHEQFF	TGTGCCTGGAAGAAAGACGGGGGTCGGCATGAGCAGTTCTTC
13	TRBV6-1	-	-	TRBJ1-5	CASSEGPRQPQHF	TGTGCCAGCAGTGAGGGTCCGAGGCAGCCCCAGCATTTT
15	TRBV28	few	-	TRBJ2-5	CASSLSPPGEETQYF	TGTGCCAGCAGTTTATCCCCACCGGGGGAAGAGACCCAGTACTTC
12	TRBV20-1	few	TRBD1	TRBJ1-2	CSATGGRYGYTF	TGCAGTGCTACAGGGGGTCGGTATGGCTACACCTTC
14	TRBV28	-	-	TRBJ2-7	CASRALDSPYEQYF	TGTGCCAGCAGGGCCTTGGACAGCCCCTACGAGCAGTACTTC
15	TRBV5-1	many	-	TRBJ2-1	CASSLEGGAYNEQFF	TGCGCCAGCAGCTTGGAGGGGGGCGCCTACAATGAGCAGTTCTTC
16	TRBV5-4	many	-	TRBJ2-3	CASSLEGGLRTDTQYF	TGTGCCAGCAGCTTGGAGGGGGGCTTGCGCACAGATACGCAGTATTTT
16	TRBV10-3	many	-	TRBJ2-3	CAISESTGVLVYTQYF	TGTGCCATCAGTGAGTCGACGGGGGTTCTGGTATATACGCAGTATTTT
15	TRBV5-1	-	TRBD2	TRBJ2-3	CASSLSGVDTDTQYF	TGCGCCAGCAGCTTGAGCGGGGTCGACACAGATACGCAGTATTTT
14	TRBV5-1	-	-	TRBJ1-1	CASSLALGNTEAFF	TGCGCCAGCAGCTTGGCCCTGGGGAACACTGAAGCTTTCTTT
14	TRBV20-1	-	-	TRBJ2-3	CSASSGTSTDTQYF	TGCAGTGCTAGTTCCGGGACTAGCACAGATACGCAGTATTTT
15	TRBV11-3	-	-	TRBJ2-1	CASSLGTPRRDEQFF	TGTGCCAGCAGCTTAGGCACGCCCCGCAGGGATGAGCAGTTCTTC
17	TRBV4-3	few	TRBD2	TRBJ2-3	CASSQAPLAGALDTQYF	TGCGCCAGCAGCCAAGCCCCACTAGCGGGAGCCTTAGATACGCAGTATTTT
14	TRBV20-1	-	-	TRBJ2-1	CSAIRGLTVDEQFF	TGCAGTGCGATACGGGGACTGACGGTTGATGAGCAGTTCTTC
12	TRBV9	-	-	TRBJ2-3	CASSEPRDTQYF	TGTGCCAGCAGCGAACCTAGAGATACGCAGTATTTT
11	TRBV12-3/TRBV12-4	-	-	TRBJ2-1	CASSPANEQFF	TGTGCCAGCAGCCCCGCTAATGAGCAGTTCTTC
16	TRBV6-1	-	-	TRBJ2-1	CASSRITQGSYNEQFF	TGTGCCAGCAGTCGAATCACTCAGGGGTCCTACAATGAGCAGTTCTTC
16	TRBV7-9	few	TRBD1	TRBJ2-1	CASRQGAGTFLGEQFF	TGTGCCAGCAGACAGGGGGCGGGGACCTTCTTAGGTGAGCAGTTCTTC
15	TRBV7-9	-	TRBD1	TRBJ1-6	CASSLEGTVHSPLHF	TGTGCCAGCAGCTTAGAAGGGACAGTTCATTCACCCCTCCACTTT
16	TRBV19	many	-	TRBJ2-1	CASRRRGRGSYNEQFF	TGTGCCAGTAGGAGGAGGGGGCGAGGGTCCTACAATGAGCAGTTCTTC
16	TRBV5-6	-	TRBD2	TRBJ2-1	CASSSQTSGSYNEQFF	TGTGCCAGCAGCTCACAGACTAGCGGATCGTACAATGAGCAGTTCTTC
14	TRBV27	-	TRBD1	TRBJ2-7	CASSIKRDSYEQYF	TGTGCCAGCAGTATAAAAAGGGACAGCTACGAGCAGTACTTC
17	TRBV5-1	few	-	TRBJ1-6	CASSLRPTGIIDSPLHF	TGCGCCAGCAGCTTGAGGCCAACAGGGATCATCGATTCACCCCTCCACTTT
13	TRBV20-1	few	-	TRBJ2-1	CSAQEHLRNEQFF	TGCAGTGCTCAGGAGCATTTACGGAATGAGCAGTTCTTC
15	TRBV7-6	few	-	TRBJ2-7	CASSLAGDAYYEQYF	TGTGCCAGCAGCTTAGCGGGGGACGCGTACTACGAGCAGTACTTC
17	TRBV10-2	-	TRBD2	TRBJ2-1	CASSESRTSGIIGEQFF	TGCGCCAGCAGTGAGTCCCGGACTAGCGGGATCATAGGCGAGCAGTTCTTC
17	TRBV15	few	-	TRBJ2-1	CATSRAGGELSYNEQFF	TGTGCCACCAGCAGAGCTGGAGGAGAACTATCCTACAATGAGCAGTTCTTC
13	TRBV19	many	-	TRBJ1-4	CASSIMRTEKLFF	TGTGCCAGTAGTATCATGAGGACGGAAAAACTGTTTTTT
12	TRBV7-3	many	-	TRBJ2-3	CASSNRADTQYF	TGTGCCAGCAGCAATAGGGCAGATACGCAGTATTTT
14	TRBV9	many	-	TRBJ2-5	CASSLGGRVETQYF	TGTGCCAGCAGCTTGGGGGGGCGCGTAGAGACCCAGTACTTC